This TCR beta chain is from a study of blood T cell repertoires in COVID-19. As for the study in general: PBMCs, B-cell-depleted T cells, or T cells were the source of the cDNA or gDNA that made up the material.

Germline CDR1 MDHEN, CDR2 SYDVKM. This CDR3 comprises 15 residues. Unmatched junction bases numbered 6, after V lost 7 bases and J lost 4 bases. Clones were read by immunoSEQ multiplex PCR, and TCRdb kept only the in-frame ones, dropping some. In the table there are roughly 190,000 clones, more than 85% of which are singletons. Sequences were obtained from PBMCs or T cells enriched from blood (not recorded which). The source is a woman in her forties in a cohort exposed to, infected with or recovered from COVID-19 (not recorded which). V gene TRBV28 combines with J gene TRBJ1-6, with 8 nucleotides matching TRBD1. CDR3 sequence reads: CASKPTGVYNSPLHF. For the CDR3, the DNA is TGTGCCAGCAAGCCGACAGGGGTTTATAATTCACCCCTCCACTTT.